This TCR beta chain was retrieved from a study of cytomegalovirus exposure and HLA in healthy donors. CDR3 size: 15 residues. V was pared by 1 base and J by 6 bases, with 14 bases between. Per germline, CDR1 MGHRA and CDR2 YSYEKL. The PCR used 60 Vbeta and 13 Jbeta primers. Profiling relied on immunoSEQ multiplex PCR, and the TCRdb table lists in-frame clones only, not all of them. The sample records around 150,000 clones, around 84% being singletons. This TCR was sampled from a man in his fifties in good health and CMV-seropositive. Sequenced material: PBMCs. This chain joins TRBV4-1 and TRBJ2-3; D gene ambiguous. This chain's CDR3 is CASSQVHNGVDTQYF. In DNA form, the CDR3 reads TGCGCCAGCAGCCAAGTACACAATGGAGTGGATACGCAGTATTTT.